These 27 T cell receptor beta chains originate from one sample sequenced in a study of blood T cell repertoires in COVID-19 (dated by TCRdb to between 2020 and 2021). The method behind the library was the immunoSEQ multiplex PCR assay. As stored in TCRdb, this immuneACCESS dataset retains in-frame rearrangements with V and J assigned. A fraction of the clones does not appear; measured against another copy, unresolved V genes explain less than half of the discrepancy, and the remainder lacks a known reason. This sample gives 200,000 to 300,000 clones in total; 65% to 90% of them show up just once. The top ten constitute over 2% of the sample. Material: peripheral blood. Source of these receptors: a middle-aged man who had recovered from COVID-19.

The chain carries TRBV3-1 (or the pseudogene TRBV3-2) and TRBJ2-1, with 7 bases matching TRBD1. V lost 5 bases and J lost 9; bases outside the gene matches: 16. The CDR3 is 16 residues long. Germline CDR1 LGHDT, CDR2 YNNKEL (reference sequence). CDR3 nucleotides: TGTGCCAGCAGCACCTCTCGAGGGGGCGTAATGCCTGAGCAGTTCTTC. Translating gives CASSTSRGGVMPEQFF.

The rearrangement joins TRBV19 to TRBJ1-1; D remains unclear. CDR1 is LNHDA, CDR2 SQIVND, per germline (reference sequence). V lost 2 bases, J lost 5 bases, and 9 bases lay in between. The CDR3 has 13 amino acids. This chain's CDR3 is CASSIRPRTEAFF. CDR3 DNA sequence: TGTGCCAGTAGTATACGTCCCCGGACTGAAGCTTTCTTT.

The V call is TRBV19, the J call TRBJ1-4; D is possibly TRBD1 (5 bases). The germline V gene encodes CDR1 LNHDA and CDR2 SQIVND (reference sequence). The CDR3 totals 14 residues. V was cut by 5 bases and J by 2 bases, with 9 bases left in between. CDR3 sequence (DNA): TGTGCCAGTAGTTTACAGGCCACTAATGAAAAACTGTTTTTT. It encodes CASSLQATNEKLFF. The whole variable domain, filled in from reference TRBV19 and TRBJ1-4, reads DGGITQSPKYLFRKEGQNVTLSCEQNLNHDAMYWYRQDPGQGLRLIYYSQIVNDFQKGDIAEGYSVSREKKESFPLTVTSAQKNPTAFYLCASSLQATNEKLFFGSGTQLSVL.

This chain links TRBV2 with TRBJ2-2, with D perhaps TRBD1 (6 bases). The germline V gene encodes CDR1 SNHLY and CDR2 FYNNEI. With 8 bases removed from V and 2 bases from J, the gap between germline ends came to 12 bases. CDR3 size: 14 residues. This CDR3 reads CASVRTANTGELFF. The DNA for the CDR3 is TGTGCCAGCGTTAGGACAGCAAACACCGGGGAGCTGTTTTTT.

The gene calls are TRBV14 and TRBJ1-1; 8 bases are shared with TRBD1. V lost 4 bases to trimming and J lost 3 bases; unmatched junction nucleotides: 4. The germline V gene has CDR1 SGHDN and CDR2 FVKESK. The CDR3 runs to 14 residues. In nucleotides, the CDR3 is TGTGCCAGCAGCCTGGGACAGGAGGACACTGAAGCTTTCTTT. Protein: CASSLGQEDTEAFF.

A single count supports this clone. The chain couples TRBV5-4 to TRBJ2-5, with 11 positions matching TRBD2. The CDR3 contains 16 residues. CDR1 is SGHNT and CDR2 is YYREEE in the germline V gene (reference sequence). The J segment lost 5 bases and the V segment lost 4 bases, leaving 10 bases of the junction unmatched. The CDR3 region has the DNA TGTGCCAGCAGCCTTGGACTAGCGGGTCTTTCGGAGACCCAGTACTTC. It specifies CASSLGLAGLSETQYF.

This clone was observed many times. The rearrangement links TRBV10-2 to TRBJ2-1; 9 nucleotides agree with TRBD2. There are 14 residues in the CDR3. Germline CDR1 reads WSHSY; CDR2 reads SAAADI. The V segment lost 4 bases and the J segment 7 bases; nucleotides outside the gene matches: 5. The CDR3 protein is CASSVSGRTNEQFF. The CDR3 coding sequence is TGCGCCAGCAGTGTCAGCGGGAGGACTAATGAGCAGTTCTTC.

The chain couples TRBV5-6 to TRBJ1-1; 8 bases align to TRBD1. The germline V gene has CDR1 SGHDT and CDR2 YYEEEE. The V and J ends lost 4 bases and 0 bases, in that order; junction bases with no gene match: 5. The CDR3 has 15 amino acids. The CDR3 loop is CASSGTGQVNTEAFF. CDR3 coding DNA: TGTGCCAGCAGCGGTACGGGACAGGTGAACACTGAAGCTTTCTTT. The full variable domain, its missing parts supplied by reference TRBV5-6 and TRBJ1-1, is DAGVTQSPTHLIKTRGQQVTLRCSPKSGHDTVSWYQQALGQGPQFIFQYYEEEERQRGNFPDRFSGHQFPNYSSELNVNALLLGDSALYLCASSGTGQVNTEAFFGQGTRLTVV.

This clone was detected only a few times. The chain recombines TRBV19 with TRBJ2-5; D is unclear. The CDR3 is made up of 11 amino acids. Per germline, CDR1 LNHDA and CDR2 SQIVND (reference sequence). Deletions cut 3 bases from V and 5 bases from J, with 4 bases between. CDR3 residues: CASSMEETQYF. As DNA, the CDR3 is TGTGCCAGTAGTATGGAGGAGACCCAGTACTTC.

As regards this clone: Additional DNA sequences in this sample encode the identical CDR3. V and J are TRBV19 and TRBJ1-1; no clear D. This CDR3 is 11 amino acids long. Germline V gives CDR1 LNHDA, CDR2 SQIVND (reference sequence). V shed 7 bases and J shed 4 bases, with 7 bases lying between them. The CDR3 reads CASIRGTEAFF. In DNA, the CDR3 is TGTGCCAGTATTCGAGGCACTGAAGCTTTCTTT.

This clone has a single count. The chain links TRBV9 to TRBJ1-2; no clear D gene. Germline CDR1 is SGDLS and CDR2 is YYNGEE. Trimming removed 2 bases at V and 8 bases at J, with 13 bases between. This CDR3 has 13 amino acids. The CDR3 DNA follows: TGTGCCAGCAGCGTGTCCGCCCGGGAGGGCTACACCTTC. This gives the protein CASSVSAREGYTF.

The rearrangement links TRBV19 to TRBJ2-7, with TRBD2 matching over 7 bases. The V gene's germline CDR1 is LNHDA and CDR2 SQIVND (reference sequence). The CDR3 runs 14 residues. Losses at the gene ends were 6 bases for V and 5 bases for J; bases not matched to a gene: 10. The CDR3 loop is CASSGEGTRNEQYF. Here the CDR3 DNA reads TGTGCCAGTAGCGGGGAGGGCACGAGGAACGAGCAGTACTTC. The full variable domain, in which reference TRBV19 and TRBJ2-7 provide the parts outside the CDR3, is DGGITQSPKYLFRKEGQNVTLSCEQNLNHDAMYWYRQDPGQGLRLIYYSQIVNDFQKGDIAEGYSVSREKKESFPLTVTSAQKNPTAFYLCASSGEGTRNEQYFGPGTRLTVT.

The chain joins TRBV5-1 to TRBJ1-1, with 11 bases aligning to TRBD1. From germline, CDR1 is SGHRS and CDR2 YFSETQ. Losses at the gene ends were 4 bases for V and 11 bases for J; bases not matched to a gene: 10. The CDR3 spans 14 residues. The CDR3 is CASSVGQGVLEAFF. CDR3 nucleotides: TGCGCCAGCAGCGTGGGACAGGGGGTCCTTGAGGCTTTCTTT.

This clone has just one count. This chain connects TRBV5-4 to TRBJ2-4, with 9 positions matching TRBD1. Looked up from germline, CDR1 is SGHNT and CDR2 is YYREEE (reference sequence). This CDR3 spans 16 amino acids. V was clipped by 3 bases and J by 8 bases; unmatched bases: 12. CDR3 in DNA: TGTGCCAGCAGCTCGCCCCCGGGACAGGGAGCAGACATTCAGTACTTC. Translated, it gives CASSSPPGQGADIQYF.

This chain connects TRBV29-1 to TRBJ2-1, with no clear D. This CDR3 region has 14 residues. CDR1 and CDR2 from the germline V gene are SQVTM and ANQGSEA. V was trimmed by 5 bases and J by 0 bases, leaving 11 bases between them. The CDR3 protein is CSVFRVDSYNEQFF. CDR3 sequence (DNA): TGCAGCGTTTTCCGGGTGGACTCCTACAATGAGCAGTTCTTC.

This clone was picked up a small number of times. V usage is TRBV5-1 and J usage is TRBJ2-3; 7 nucleotides line up with TRBD1. Germline V gene data show CDR1 as SGHRS and CDR2 as YFSETQ. This CDR3 has 15 residues. Germline trimming cut 5 bases from V and 6 bases from J; bases unmatched to any gene: 12. CDR3 nucleotides: TGCGCCAGCAGGGAAGGGACAGCAGTGGCGGATACGCAGTATTTT. It is translated as CASREGTAVADTQYF.

The CDR3 region has the DNA TGCGCCAGCAGTATAGGGACAGGGACCTACGAGCAGTACTTC. It encodes CASSIGTGTYEQYF. This rearrangement joins TRBV4-1 to TRBJ2-7, with TRBD1 identical over 9 bases. The CDR3 runs 14 residues. Germline V lookup: CDR1 MGHRA, CDR2 YSYEKL. V lost 6 bases, J lost 2 bases, and 5 bases stayed unmatched.

Details on this clone: Other nucleotide sequences in the sample specify the same CDR3. This chain links TRBV20-1 with TRBJ2-7, with TRBD2 as a possible D gene (5 bases). Germline V gene sequence: CDR1 DFQATT, CDR2 SNEGSKA (reference sequence). Trimming cost V 4 bases and J 3 bases, with 7 bases left between them. The CDR3 is made up of 11 amino acids. CDR3 DNA sequence: TGCAGTGCTATCCGGGGCTACGAGCAGTACTTC. It translates to CSAIRGYEQYF.

The chain couples TRBV4-3 to TRBJ2-2, with no clear D. The V and J ends lost 0 bases and 9 bases respectively, with 11 bases between them. This CDR3 has 14 residues. Germline values: CDR1 LGHNA, CDR2 YSLEER. CDR3 region: CASSQDVASRELFF. CDR3 DNA: TGCGCCAGCAGCCAAGATGTGGCTTCCAGGGAGCTGTTTTTT.

This clone was recorded once. The V and J genes are TRBV15 and TRBJ1-1, with a possible D match to TRBD1 (5 bases). V was trimmed by 3 bases and J by 1 base, leaving 9 bases between them. Germline assignment: CDR1 LNHNV and CDR2 YYDKDF (reference sequence). The CDR3 consists of 14 residues. The CDR3 region has the DNA TGTGCCACCAGCAGCAGGGCGTCGAACACTGAAGCTTTCTTT. Protein: CATSSRASNTEAFF.

V is TRBV2 and J is TRBJ2-3; D is perhaps TRBD1 (6 bases). The V and J ends lost 9 bases and 3 bases respectively, with 16 bases between them. This CDR3 is built from 14 residues. Germline V gives CDR1 SNHLY, CDR2 FYNNEI. The CDR3 reads CARTDLRGTDTQYF. For the CDR3, the DNA is TGTGCCAGAACTGACTTGAGGGGGACAGATACGCAGTATTTT.

The rearrangement joins TRBV6-5 to TRBJ1-6; no clear D. The V and J ends lost 0 bases and 10 bases respectively, with 7 bases between them. The germline gives CDR1 MNHEY, CDR2 SVGAGI. The CDR3 spans 13 residues. The CDR3, as DNA: TGTGCCAGCAGTTACTCAGGGAGGTCACCCCTCCACTTT. It codes for CASSYSGRSPLHF.

CDR3 nucleotide sequence: TGCGCCAGCAGCTTGGAGGGACAGGGGGCGAGGGGCTACACCTTC. This translates into CASSLEGQGARGYTF. The J gene is TRBJ1-2, the V gene TRBV5-1; 12 bases are shared with TRBD1. Trimming removed 0 bases from V and 8 bases from J; junction bases left unmatched: 5. There are 15 residues in the CDR3. The germline V gene encodes CDR1 SGHRS and CDR2 YFSETQ. Full variable domain (outside the CDR3, taken from reference TRBV5-1 and TRBJ1-2): KAGVTQTPRYLIKTRGQQVTLSCSPISGHRSVSWYQQTPGQGLQFLFEYFSETQRNKGNFPGRFSGRQFSNSRSEMNVSTLELGDSALYLCASSLEGQGARGYTFGSGTRLTVV.

The V gene is TRBV2, the J gene TRBJ2-1, with 10 bases identical to TRBD1. Germline CDR1 SNHLY, CDR2 FYNNEI. Trimming removed 4 bases from V and 6 bases from J; junction bases left unmatched: 3. This CDR3 is 14 amino acids long. The CDR3 DNA sequence: TGTGCCAGCAGTGGGGGACAGGGGTTCAATGAGCAGTTCTTC. Amino acids: CASSGGQGFNEQFF.

CDR3 region: CASSLSWTGEKLFF. CDR3 nucleotide sequence: TGTGCCAGTAGTCTTTCCTGGACAGGTGAAAAACTGTTTTTT. The V gene is TRBV19, the J gene TRBJ1-4; 7 nucleotides match TRBD1. The germline V gene encodes CDR1 LNHDA and CDR2 SQIVND (reference sequence). CDR3 length: 14 amino acids. V shed 5 bases, J shed 7 bases, and the junction held 7 bases outside the gene matches.

This chain uses TRBV3-1 (or the pseudogene TRBV3-2) with TRBJ1-5; D gene unclear. V was shortened by 1 base and J by 9 bases, with 19 bases between the two germline ends. The CDR3 consists of 16 residues. In germline, CDR1 is LGHDT, CDR2 YNNKEL (reference sequence). CDR3 protein: CASSQGLIRREGPQHF. The CDR3 coding sequence is TGTGCCAGCAGCCAAGGATTAATTCGGAGGGAAGGGCCCCAGCATTTT.

This chain joins TRBV30 and TRBJ2-4, with unresolved D. Trimming pared 4 bases from V and 1 base from J, leaving 2 bases between. The CDR3 is 11 residues long. Per germline, CDR1 GTSNPN and CDR2 SVGIG (reference sequence). The DNA of the CDR3 is TGTGCCTGGACGGCCAAAAACATTCAGTACTTC. It specifies CAWTAKNIQYF.